The sequence of this TCR beta chain was determined in a study of cytomegalovirus exposure and HLA in healthy donors. A note on this clone: The antigen is undetermined.

The PCR contained 60 Vbeta and 13 Jbeta primers. Produced via immunoSEQ multiplex PCR; TCRdb's table is partial and in-frame only. With 130,000 or so clones in the sample, the ten largest clones hold 2% to 2.5%. Germline V gene data show CDR1 as MNHEY and CDR2 as SVGAGI. With V trimmed by 4 bases and J by 8 bases, 7 bases remained unmatched. This CDR3 has 15 amino acids. The study sampled nominally healthy donors, though unrecorded immune exposures were likely. Regarding the study as a whole: According to an earlier analysis, most TCR beta V segments yielded productive rearrangements about 87% or about 30% of the time.

This TCR derives from a woman younger than 35 in good health and CMV-seronegative. The sequencing sample was made of PBMCs. This chain uses TRBV6-5 with TRBJ2-1; 11 bases fit TRBD2. DNA of the CDR3: TGTGCCAGCAGTTCCTTAGCGGGGGGGTGGTATGAGCAGTTCTTC. It specifies CASSSLAGGWYEQFF.